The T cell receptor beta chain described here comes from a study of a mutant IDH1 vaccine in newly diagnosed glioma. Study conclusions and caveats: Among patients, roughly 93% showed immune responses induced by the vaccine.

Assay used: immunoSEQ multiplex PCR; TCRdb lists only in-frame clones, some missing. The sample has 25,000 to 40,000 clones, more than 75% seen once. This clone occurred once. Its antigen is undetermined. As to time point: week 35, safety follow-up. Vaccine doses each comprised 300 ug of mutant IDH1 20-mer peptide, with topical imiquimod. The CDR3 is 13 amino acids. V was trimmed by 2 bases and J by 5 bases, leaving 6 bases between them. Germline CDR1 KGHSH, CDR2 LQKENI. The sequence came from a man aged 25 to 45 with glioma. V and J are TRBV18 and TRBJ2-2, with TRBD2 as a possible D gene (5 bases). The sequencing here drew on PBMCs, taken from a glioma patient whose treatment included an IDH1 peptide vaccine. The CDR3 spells CASSPSGTGELFF. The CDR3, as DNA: TGTGCCAGCTCACCATCGGGGACCGGGGAGCTGTTTTTT.